A selection of T cell receptor beta chains follows, all from one sample in a study of human T cells and chemical hapten exposure. TCRdb re-called the RACE reads through MiXCR, storing one row per CDR3 protein. Here the sample spans 50,000 to 70,000 distinct CDR3 sequences, around 12% being singletons. The source material was whole blood, sampled in connection with sensitization to the hapten diphenylcyclopropenone (DPC). The receptors here all came from a man between 25 and 39 years old with alopecia areata. Some clones in this sample may be carry-over from other donors' samples. Each CDR3 is given with its conserved first and last residue. The D gene is left open where the match is weak. Not every row has a clone size; where given, it reads once, few, many or a size class.

few,.,TRBV29-1,TRBJ2-2,CSAGGPGTGELFF,TGCAGCGCAGGGGGGCCCGGCACCGGGGAGCTGTTTTTT
many,TRBD2,TRBV7-2,TRBJ2-4,CASSLRAGQRGVSNIQYF,TGTGCCAGCAGCTTAAGGGCGGGGCAGCGGGGTGTCTCGAACATTCAGTACTTC
few,TRBD2,TRBV20-1,TRBJ2-2,CSATGGSSTGELFF,TGCAGTGCCACGGGAGGCAGCAGCACCGGGGAGCTGTTTTTT
.,TRBD1,TRBV18,TRBJ2-5,CASSRQGTEETQYF,TGTGCCAGCTCACGACAGGGGACGGAGGAGACCCAGTACTTC
many,TRBD1,TRBV11-2,TRBJ1-2,CASSRWGRGNGYTF,TGTGCCAGCAGCCGCTGGGGCAGGGGGAATGGCTACACCTTC
.,.,TRBV20-1,TRBJ1-3,CSAVRAGGNTIYF,TGCAGTGCTGTCAGGGCCGGGGGAAACACCATATATTTT
many,TRBD1,TRBV18,TRBJ2-7,CASSLRTGTYEQYF,TGTGCCAGCTCACTACGGACAGGTACCTACGAGCAGTACTTC
.,TRBD1,TRBV29-1,TRBJ1-1,CSGPSDRVNTEAFF,TGCAGCGGTCCGTCGGACAGGGTGAACACTGAAGCTTTCTTT
.,TRBD1,TRBV5-1,TRBJ2-7,CASSTTQGVRYEQYF,TGCGCCAGCAGCACCACACAGGGGGTTAGGTACGAGCAGTACTTC
.,.,TRBV7-2,TRBJ1-2,CASSPPGQGYGYTF,TGTGCCAGCAGCCCCCCGGGACAAGGCTATGGCTACACCTTC
few,.,TRBV30,TRBJ2-7,CAWVFKGAYEQYF,TGTGCCTGGGTATTCAAAGGGGCCTACGAGCAGTACTTC
.,TRBD1,TRBV10-3,TRBJ1-1,CAISGSGGQELTEAFF,TGTGCCATCAGTGGAAGTGGGGGACAGGAGTTAACTGAAGCTTTCTTT
many,.,TRBV7-8,TRBJ1-1,CASSLGTANTEAFF,TGTGCCAGCAGCTTAGGGACGGCCAACACTGAAGCTTTCTTT
few,.,TRBV18,TRBJ2-3,CASSPPGTGTDTQYF,TGTGCCAGCTCACCACCGGGGACCGGAACAGATACGCAGTATTTT
many,.,TRBV6-2/TRBV6-3,TRBJ1-2,CASSPSGTLYGYTF,TGTGCCAGCAGTCCATCCGGGACACTATATGGCTACACCTTC
many,.,TRBV11-2,TRBJ1-4,CASSLDLGGRGNEKLFF,TGTGCCAGCAGCTTGGATCTGGGAGGCCGAGGGAATGAAAAACTGTTTTTT
few,.,TRBV20-1,TRBJ2-3,CSASGAGSTDTQYF,TGCAGTGCTAGCGGGGCGGGTAGTACAGATACGCAGTATTTT
many,.,TRBV11-3,TRBJ2-2,CASSPVLTGELFF,TGTGCCAGCAGCCCGGTCCTGACCGGGGAGCTGTTTTTT
many,.,TRBV21-1,TRBJ2-1,CASSKEGSSYNEQFF,TGTGCCAGCAGCAAGGAGGGGAGCTCCTACAATGAGCAGTTCTTC
few,TRBD1,TRBV27,TRBJ2-2,CASRFSYRGSGELFF,TGTGCCAGCAGATTCAGTTACAGGGGGTCCGGGGAGCTGTTTTTT
.,TRBD1,TRBV29-1,TRBJ2-1,CSGDRGNEQFF,TGCAGCGGGGACAGGGGCAATGAGCAGTTCTTC
few,.,TRBV6-4,TRBJ2-1,CASSRSSLYNEQFF,TGTGCCAGCAGCCGCTCGAGCCTCTACAATGAGCAGTTCTTC
many,.,TRBV6-2/TRBV6-3,TRBJ1-1,CASTPTGPNTEAFF,TGTGCCAGCACCCCAACAGGGCCGAACACTGAAGCTTTCTTT
few,.,TRBV2,TRBJ1-5,CASKWESNQPQHF,TGTGCCAGCAAATGGGAAAGCAATCAGCCCCAGCATTTT
.,TRBD1,TRBV19,TRBJ2-7,CATSETGGNYYEQYF,TGTGCCACTTCTGAGACAGGGGGCAACTATTACGAGCAGTACTTC
many,TRBD1,TRBV7-9,TRBJ1-2,CASRNEMWGTGDGYTF,TGTGCCAGCAGAAATGAAATGTGGGGGACAGGGGATGGCTACACCTTC
few,.,TRBV27,TRBJ1-1,CASSLSQTNTEAFF,TGTGCCAGCAGTTTAAGTCAGACGAACACTGAAGCTTTCTTT
.,.,TRBV12-3/TRBV12-4,TRBJ2-1,CASRGEGRTHEQFF,TGTGCCAGCAGGGGGGAAGGGAGGACCCATGAGCAGTTCTTC
many,.,TRBV6-2/TRBV6-3,TRBJ2-3,CASSYPPEGVADTQYF,TGTGCCAGCAGTTACCCTCCTGAGGGAGTTGCAGATACGCAGTATTTT
many,TRBD2,TRBV19,TRBJ2-3,CASNIAGGTDTQYF,TGTGCCAGTAATATAGCGGGGGGTACAGATACGCAGTATTTT
few,.,TRBV18,TRBJ2-5,CASSPPASQETQYF,TGTGCCAGCTCACCACCGGCCAGCCAAGAGACCCAGTACTTC
.,.,TRBV9,TRBJ1-1,CASSVGPTVNTEAFF,TGTGCCAGCAGCGTAGGCCCGACAGTGAACACTGAAGCTTTCTTT
many,.,TRBV7-9,TRBJ1-1,CASSFPGGPASAFF,TGTGCCAGCAGCTTTCCCGGGGGGCCAGCCTCCGCTTTCTTT
few,TRBD2,TRBV4-1,TRBJ2-7,CASSQASGNSEQYF,TGCGCCAGCAGCCAAGCTAGCGGTAATTCGGAGCAGTACTTC
.,TRBD1,TRBV6-1,TRBJ2-1,CASRETTGVPYNEQFF,TGTGCCAGCCGGGAGACGACAGGGGTCCCCTACAATGAGCAGTTCTTC
.,TRBD1,TRBV20-1,TRBJ2-1,CRRAKTGNNEQFF,TGCAGAAGAGCCAAGACAGGGAACAATGAGCAGTTCTTC
.,.,TRBV14,TRBJ2-1,CASRGYNEQFF,TGTGCCAGCCGGGGGTACAATGAGCAGTTCTTC
.,.,TRBV5-5,TRBJ1-3,CASSFPGGNTIYF,TGTGCCAGCAGCTTCCCGGGAGGAAACACCATATATTTT
.,.,TRBV3-1,TRBJ2-7,CASSPWPEGRGSYEQYF,TGTGCCAGCAGCCCCTGGCCAGAGGGCAGGGGCTCCTACGAGCAGTACTTC
many,TRBD2,TRBV6-6,TRBJ2-5,CASSPPSSGGQKTQYF,TGTGCCAGCAGCCCCCCCTCTAGCGGGGGGCAGAAGACCCAGTACTTC
few,TRBD1,TRBV20-1,TRBJ1-6,CSARSYRGIHNSPLHF,TGCAGTGCTAGATCTTACAGGGGTATCCATAATTCACCCCTCCACTTT
many,.,TRBV24-1,TRBJ1-2,CATSDQRYGYTF,TGTGCCACCAGTGATCAGCGGTATGGCTACACCTTC
.,TRBD2,TRBV7-3,TRBJ2-2,CASSSGTSGGTTGELFF,TGTGCCAGCAGCTCCGGGACTAGCGGGGGGACCACCGGGGAGCTGTTTTTT
.,TRBD1,TRBV2,TRBJ1-5,CASRPGQGDSYNQPQHF,TGTGCCAGCAGACCTGGACAGGGGGATTCGTACAATCAGCCCCAGCATTTT
once,.,TRBV6-2/TRBV6-3,TRBJ2-7,CASSYREKPSYDQYF,TGTGCCAGCAGTTACCGCGAGAAACCATCCTACGATCAGTACTTC
.,.,TRBV29-1,TRBJ1-2,CSVVGGFGYGYTF,TGCAGCGTTGTCGGGGGGTTTGGCTATGGCTACACCTTC
.,.,TRBV30,TRBJ1-1,CAWSGGATEAFF,TGTGCCTGGAGTGGGGGCGCGACTGAAGCTTTCTTT
many,.,TRBV24-1,TRBJ2-1,CATSSKGGNEQFF,TGTGCCACCTCCTCCAAGGGGGGGAATGAGCAGTTCTTC
.,.,TRBV4-2,TRBJ1-2,CASSPGSTNYGYTF,TGTGCCAGCAGTCCGGGGTCTACTAACTATGGCTACACCTTC
many,.,TRBV20-1,TRBJ1-6,CSATRAQGADNSPLHF,TGCAGTGCTACCCGGGCTCAAGGGGCGGATAATTCACCCCTCCACTTT
.,.,TRBV29-1,TRBJ2-1,CSVGTGPEQFF,TGCAGCGTCGGAACGGGACCTGAGCAGTTCTTC